The 23 T cell receptor beta chains below all came from one sample that was sequenced in a study of blood T cells in healthy people across ages. The second PCR ran roughly 7 to 11 cycles with a sample-barcoded 5' primer and J-beta primers. One entry per CDR3 protein results from TCRdb running MiXCR on the 5' RACE reads. The data hold roughly 790,000 distinct CDR3 sequences, with 40% to 45% observed a single time. Sequenced sample: blood. The receptors shown here come from a woman aged 55-69 years in good health.

The chain carries TRBV21-1 and TRBJ2-1; TRBD1, the table's D call, lacks a check against the DNA. TRBV21-1 is annotated as a pseudogene. This CDR3 comprises 17 residues. This CDR3 reads CASSKDGRIRSYNEQFF. The CDR3 coding sequence is TGTGCCAGCAGCAAAGACGGGCGTATACGCTCCTACAATGAGCAGTTCTTC.

Turning to this clonotype: One junction end does not reproduce the germline sequence, and a read error may be involved. The chain recombines TRBV12-3 or TRBV12-4 with TRBJ2-1, with D hard to call. The CDR3 totals 14 residues. The CDR3 DNA reads as TGTGTCAGCAGTTTATTGGCATCTCACAATGAGCAGTTCTTC. Amino acids: CVSSLLASHNEQFF.

The chain joins TRBV6-2 or TRBV6-3 to TRBJ2-5; weak D call: TRBD2 (5 bases). The tail of the sequence fits TRBJ2-7 better, so the J call may be wrong. The germline CDR1 and CDR2 sequences are MNHEY and SVGEGT. This CDR3 has 12 amino acids. This CDR3 reads CASSSRVDEQYF. CDR3 in DNA: TGTGCCAGCAGTTCGAGGGTTGACGAGCAGTACTTC.

The CDR3 DNA follows: TGTGCCATCAACTCTCAGGGCAATCAGCCCCAGCATTTT. It encodes CAINSQGNQPQHF. The V and J genes are TRBV10-3 and TRBJ1-5; D is ambiguous. V lost 7 bases and J 2 bases, leaving 9 bases between the germline ends. Per germline, CDR1 ENHRY and CDR2 SYGVKD. The CDR3 runs 13 residues.

The V call is TRBV7-2, the J call TRBJ2-1, with 8 bases aligning to TRBD2. Germline assignment: CDR1 SGHTA and CDR2 FQGNSA. This CDR3 region has 16 residues. Germline trimming cut 4 bases from V and 3 bases from J; bases unmatched to any gene: 8. Here the CDR3 DNA reads TGTGCCAGCAGCTCGACCGGGACTAGGTTCTACAATGAGCAGTTCTTC. Translated: CASSSTGTRFYNEQFF.

The chain carries TRBV5-1 and TRBJ2-5; 13 bases match TRBD2. The CDR3 is made up of 18 amino acids. CDR1 is SGHRS and CDR2 is YFSETQ in the germline V gene. The ends lost 0 bases at V and 1 base at J; junction bases unmatched: 6. The DNA of the CDR3 is TGCGCCAGCAGCTTGGCCCGCGGGACTAGCGGGGCCCAAGAGACCCAGTACTTC. Translated, it gives CASSLARGTSGAQETQYF.

The table lists this clonotype with a count of one. The V and J genes are TRBV18 and TRBJ1-4; D may be TRBD1 (5 bases). CDR1 is KGHSH, CDR2 LQKENI, per germline. Trimming removed 3 bases from V and 3 bases from J, with 11 bases in between. The CDR3 totals 15 residues. The CDR3 coding sequence is TGTGCCAGCTCACCCTTGACAGACTCTAATGAAAAACTGTTTTTT. This gives the protein CASSPLTDSNEKLFF.

The CDR3 here is CASSQGGTGDSPLHF. The CDR3 DNA reads TGTGCCAGCAGCCAAGGAGGGACAGGGGATTCACCCCTCCACTTT. The rearrangement uses TRBV3-1 and TRBJ1-6; 10 bases agree with TRBD1. This CDR3 has 15 amino acids. Losses at the gene ends were 1 base for V and 8 bases for J; bases not matched to a gene: 2. From germline, CDR1 is LGHDT and CDR2 YNNKEL (reference sequence).

This chain uses TRBV4-3 with TRBJ1-6; maybe TRBD1 (5 bases). Germline V gene data show CDR1 as LGHNA and CDR2 as YSLEER. CDR3 length equals 16 residues. Trimming pared 4 bases from V and 4 bases from J, leaving 14 bases between. In DNA, the CDR3 is TGCGCCAGCAGCCCTCAAGAGCGGGGGTATAATTCACCCCTCCACTTT. Translation gives CASSPQERGYNSPLHF.

This clonotype has a handful of counts. This chain connects TRBV18 to TRBJ2-1; TRBD2 agrees at 11 bases. This CDR3 is built from 16 residues. Germline CDR1 and CDR2: KGHSH and LQKENI. V lost 4 bases to trimming and J lost 14 bases; unmatched junction nucleotides: 16. The CDR3 coding sequence is TGTGCCAGCTCACAAATACCGGGACTAGCGGCCGAGTTGGAGTTCTTC. This encodes CASSQIPGLAAELEFF. The full variable domain, rest sourced from reference TRBV18 and TRBJ2-1, is NAGVMQNPRHLVRRRGQEARLRCSPMKGHSHVYWYRQLPEEGLKFMVYLQKENIIDESGMPKERFSAEFPKEGPSILRIQQVVRGDSAAYFCASSQIPGLAAELEFFGPGTRLTVL.

The V call is TRBV7-9, the J call TRBJ2-5, with TRBD1 identical over 7 bases. The CDR3 is 14 residues long. From germline, CDR1 is SEHNR and CDR2 FQNEAQ (reference sequence). Losses at the gene ends were 4 bases for V and 11 bases for J; bases not matched to a gene: 13. Written as DNA, the CDR3 is TGTGCCAGCAGCTCCGACAGGGTGAGAGGAGAGCAGTACTTC. It encodes CASSSDRVRGEQYF.

The chain is built from TRBV20-1 and TRBJ2-7, with 8 positions matching TRBD1. Germline V gene lookup returns CDR1 DFQATT and CDR2 SNEGSKA (reference sequence). Losses at the gene ends were 6 bases for V and 3 bases for J; bases not matched to a gene: 10. The CDR3 covers 14 residues. The CDR3 sequence is CSAPNRDRSYEQYF. Written as DNA, the CDR3 is TGCAGTGCCCCTAACCGGGACAGGAGCTACGAGCAGTACTTC.

This chain uses TRBV7-3 with TRBJ2-5; the match to TRBD1 covers 10 bases. CDR3 length equals 15 residues. V shed 5 bases and J 5 bases; nucleotides not matched to a gene: 8. Germline CDR1 reads SGHTA; CDR2 reads FQGTGA. In DNA form, the CDR3 reads TGTGCCAGCAGCCCGACAGGGGGCGAATGGGAGACCCAGTACTTC. Translation: CASSPTGGEWETQYF.

Details on this clonotype: One end of the junction fails to match germline, which may point to a read error. V gene TRBV12-3 or TRBV12-4 combines with J gene TRBJ2-7; D remains ambiguous. The CDR3 runs 12 residues. The CDR3 spells CASGFGPYEQYF. The DNA of the CDR3 is TGTGCCAGCGGTTTCGGTCCGTACGAGCAGTACTTC.

This chain connects TRBV5-5 to TRBJ2-2, with D tentatively TRBD1 (6 bases). Deletions cut 3 bases from V and 0 bases from J, with 12 bases between. Germline values: CDR1 SGHKS, CDR2 YYEKEE (reference sequence). CDR3 size: 16 residues. CDR3 nucleotides: TGTGCCAGCAGCTCCCTCAGGGGAGCGAACACCGGGGAGCTGTTTTTT. It is translated as CASSSLRGANTGELFF. The full variable domain, its missing parts supplied by reference TRBV5-5 and TRBJ2-2, is DAGVTQSPTHLIKTRGQQVTLRCSPISGHKSVSWYQQVLGQGPQFIFQYYEKEERGRGNFPDRFSARQFPNYSSELNVNALLLGDSALYLCASSSLRGANTGELFFGEGSRLTVL.

A few counts support this clonotype. The gene calls are TRBV3-1 and TRBJ1-2, with D tentatively TRBD1 (6 bases). The CDR3 covers 13 residues. Germline loops: CDR1 LGHDT, CDR2 YNNKEL (reference sequence). With 3 bases removed from V and 4 bases from J, the gap between germline ends came to 9 bases. The CDR3 DNA reads as TGTGCCAGCAGCCAGGCAGGGGTCTATGGCTACACCTTC. Protein product: CASSQAGVYGYTF.

V gene TRBV9 combines with J gene TRBJ2-1, with D uncertain. CDR1 SGDLS and CDR2 YYNGEE come from the germline V gene. V lost 0 bases to trimming and J lost 5 bases, with 9 bases between them. The CDR3 spans 14 residues. The CDR3 region is CASSVVSGNNEQFF. CDR3 coding DNA: TGTGCCAGCAGCGTAGTCTCCGGTAACAATGAGCAGTTCTTC. The variable domain in full, completed from reference TRBV9 and TRBJ2-1, reads DSGVTQTPKHLITATGQRVTLRCSPRSGDLSVYWYQQSLDQGLQFLIQYYNGEERAKGNILERFSAQQFPDLHSELNLSSLELGDSALYFCASSVVSGNNEQFFGPGTRLTVL.

The chain couples TRBV3-1 to TRBJ2-2; 8 bases are shared with TRBD1. The V gene's germline CDR1 is LGHDT and CDR2 YNNKEL (reference sequence). The CDR3 runs 16 residues. V was clipped by 1 base and J by 5 bases; unmatched bases: 6. CDR3 region: CASSQGGQGITGELFF. The CDR3 bases are TGTGCCAGCAGCCAAGGCGGACAGGGTATTACCGGGGAGCTGTTTTTT.

A few counts support this clonotype. V gene TRBV4-2 combines with J gene TRBJ2-2; a weak D match, TRBD1 (5 bases). In germline, CDR1 is LGHNA, CDR2 YNFKEQ. Trimming pared 5 bases from V and 2 bases from J, leaving 15 bases between. The CDR3 totals 16 residues. The CDR3, as DNA: TGTGCCAGCAGCGAAGTTGGGGCCGACAACACCGGGGAGCTGTTTTTT. Translation: CASSEVGADNTGELFF.

This clonotype has more than one count but fewer than ten. The rearrangement links TRBV5-5 to TRBJ1-1, with D unclear. Germline V gene sequence: CDR1 SGHKS, CDR2 YYEKEE (reference sequence). The CDR3 is made up of 13 amino acids. V was cut by 0 bases and J by 3 bases, with 6 bases left in between. The CDR3 protein is CASSLATYTEAFF. In DNA, the CDR3 is TGTGCCAGCAGCTTGGCGACTTACACTGAAGCTTTCTTT.

This chain uses TRBV12-3 or TRBV12-4 with TRBJ2-1; 16 nucleotides line up with TRBD2. J gave up 2 bases and V 6 bases, and 13 bases lay outside the gene matches. CDR3 length equals 20 residues. The CDR3 sequence is CASSWALGLAGGPAYNEQFF. In DNA, the CDR3 is TGTGCCAGCAGCTGGGCCCTGGGACTAGCGGGGGGGCCCGCCTACAATGAGCAGTTCTTC.

This clonotype occurred once. V and J are TRBV6-5 and TRBJ2-7; D may be TRBD2 (6 bases). Trimming cost V 2 bases and J 2 bases, with 13 bases left between them. Germline V gene sequence: CDR1 MNHEY, CDR2 SVGAGI. The CDR3 is 15 amino acids. CDR3 sequence reads: CASSYGAGPPYEQYF. For the CDR3, the DNA is TGTGCCAGCAGTTACGGCGCGGGGCCCCCCTACGAGCAGTACTTC.

The chain employs TRBV12-3 or TRBV12-4 and TRBJ2-7, with TRBD1 matching 9 bases. J gave up 3 bases and V 5 bases, and 8 bases lay outside the gene matches. The CDR3 length is 15 residues. The CDR3 reads CASSVGTGRRYEQYF. The CDR3, as DNA: TGTGCCAGCAGTGTCGGGACAGGGCGTCGCTACGAGCAGTACTTC.